These 9 T cell receptor beta chains share one sample of origin, sequenced in a study of T cell responses to AZD1222 COVID-19 vaccine. TCRdb keeps only in-frame clones here, not all; method: immunoSEQ multiplex PCR. In the table there are 20,000 to 25,000 clones, approximately 80% of which are singletons. The sequencing used peripheral blood, collected on day 0 of AZD1222 vaccination. The receptors were sampled from an adult in good health.

The rearrangement links TRBV3-1 (or the pseudogene TRBV3-2) to TRBJ2-3; 8 bases map to TRBD1. CDR3 length equals 16 residues. J lost 2 bases, V lost 5 bases, and 9 bases had no gene match. Germline loops: CDR1 LGHDT, CDR2 YNNKEL (reference sequence). As DNA, the CDR3 is TGTGCCAGCAGCTTCACCCGGACAGGGACCACAGATACGCAGTATTTT. It specifies CASSFTRTGTTDTQYF.

The V call is TRBV28, the J call TRBJ1-5; D is unclear. This CDR3 contains 13 residues. Germline V gene sequence: CDR1 MDHEN, CDR2 SYDVKM. The V gene lost 6 bases and the J gene lost 0 bases, with 6 bases spanning the gap. Written as DNA, the CDR3 is TGTGCCAGCAGAGTCAATAGCAATCAGCCCCAGCATTTT. Protein sequence: CASRVNSNQPQHF.

V is TRBV5-6 and J is TRBJ2-2, with D perhaps TRBD1 (6 bases). This CDR3 region has 14 residues. Germline V gives CDR1 SGHDT, CDR2 YYEEEE. V shed 2 bases and J shed 7 bases, with 12 bases lying between them. CDR3 residues: CASSFGGQGGELFF. The CDR3 DNA is TGTGCCAGCAGCTTTGGGGGCCAGGGCGGGGAGCTGTTTTTT.

The V and J genes are TRBV7-9 and TRBJ1-5, with D hard to call. This CDR3 has 13 amino acids. In germline, CDR1 is SEHNR, CDR2 FQNEAQ (reference sequence). The ends were cut back, 8 bases at V and 5 bases at J, with 13 bases in the middle. The CDR3 DNA reads TGTGCCAGCCGGGTCTGCGGGGATCAGCCCCAGCATTTT. This translates into CASRVCGDQPQHF.

The V gene is TRBV10-3, the J gene TRBJ2-1; D assignment may be TRBD1 or TRBD2 (6 bases each). The CDR3 extends over 16 amino acids. Germline V CDR1 and CDR2: ENHRY, SYGVKD. V lost 2 bases, J lost 8 bases, and 19 bases lay in between. CDR3 amino acids: CAISELLGGRGDEQFF. DNA for the CDR3: TGTGCCATCAGTGAGCTCCTAGGGGGGCGAGGGGATGAGCAGTTCTTC.

The chain carries TRBV27 and TRBJ2-3; D unresolved. The CDR3 runs to 12 residues. V was trimmed by 8 bases and J by 6 bases, leaving 12 bases between them. Germline lookup yields CDR1 MNHEY and CDR2 SMNVEV (reference sequence). CDR3 DNA: TGTGCCAGCGGACGCAGTCCGGATACGCAGTATTTT. This gives the protein CASGRSPDTQYF.

V and J are TRBV27 and TRBJ1-2; D is unresolved. The CDR3 length is 12 residues. The germline gives CDR1 MNHEY, CDR2 SMNVEV (reference sequence). Trimming removed 4 bases at V and 7 bases at J, with 10 bases between. The CDR3 DNA follows: TGTGCCAGCAGTTCCCTTGGGTTTGGCTACACCTTC. This translates into CASSSLGFGYTF.

This sequence joins TRBV5-1 and TRBJ1-2, with no clear D. The germline V and J ends were trimmed by 4 bases and 4 bases, with 8 bases remaining between them. The CDR3 is 12 amino acids. Germline CDR1 reads SGHRS; CDR2 reads YFSETQ. In DNA, the CDR3 is TGCGCCAGCAGCGGGGTTGGCTATGGCTACACCTTC. This encodes CASSGVGYGYTF.

The chain uses TRBV25-1 and TRBJ2-1, with a possible D match to TRBD2 (6 bases). The CDR3 is made up of 14 amino acids. CDR1 and CDR2 from the germline V gene are MGHDK and SYGVNS. V was shortened by 3 bases and J by 2 bases, with 8 bases between the two germline ends. CDR3 loop: CASSDLATYNEQFF. The CDR3 DNA sequence: TGTGCCAGCAGTGACCTAGCGACCTACAATGAGCAGTTCTTC.